One TCR beta chain is described in this entry. The data were obtained in a study of blood T cells in healthy people across ages. The use of a sample-barcoded 5' primer and a J-beta primer mix characterized a second PCR of about 7 to 12 cycles. TCRdb called the 5' RACE reads again in MiXCR, with one record for every CDR3 protein. The sample shows about 760,000 distinct CDR3 sequences, approximately 53% of them seen only once. Germline-derived CDR1 and CDR2 are MNHEY and SVGAGI. The J segment lost 3 bases and the V segment lost 7 bases, leaving 8 bases of the junction unmatched. CDR3 size: 14 residues. Healthy Caucasian individuals from Russia aged roughly 6 to 90 served as donors.

The clonotype originates from a man in his forties in good health. This rearrangement joins TRBV6-5 to TRBJ2-7; 8 bases fit TRBD1. The source material was blood. The CDR3 protein is CASMLGQGVYEQYF. The CDR3 DNA reads TGTGCCAGCATGTTAGGACAGGGCGTCTACGAGCAGTACTTC.